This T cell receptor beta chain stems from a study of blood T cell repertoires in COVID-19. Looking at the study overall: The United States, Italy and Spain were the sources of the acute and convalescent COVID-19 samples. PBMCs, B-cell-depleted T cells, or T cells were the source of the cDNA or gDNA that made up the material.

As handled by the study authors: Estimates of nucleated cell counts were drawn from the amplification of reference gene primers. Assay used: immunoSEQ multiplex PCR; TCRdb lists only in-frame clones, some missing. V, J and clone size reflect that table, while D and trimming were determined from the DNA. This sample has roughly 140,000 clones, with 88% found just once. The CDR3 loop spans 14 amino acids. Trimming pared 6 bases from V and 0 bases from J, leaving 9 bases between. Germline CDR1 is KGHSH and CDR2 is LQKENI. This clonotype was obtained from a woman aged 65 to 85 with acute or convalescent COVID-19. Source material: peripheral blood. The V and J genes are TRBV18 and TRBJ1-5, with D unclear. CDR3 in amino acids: CASSQQFSNQPQHF. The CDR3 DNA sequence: TGTGCCAGCTCTCAACAGTTTAGCAATCAGCCCCAGCATTTT.